The clone carrying this TCR beta chain was picked up a small number of times. Its target is unknown. Sequence at one end of the junction differs from germline and may be a read error. BIOMED2 TRB-A/B primer pools were used in multiplex TRB PCR. One entry per CDR3 protein results from TCRdb running MiXCR on the multiplex PCR reads. The table lists approximately 5,000 distinct CDR3 sequences, roughly 26% of them singletons. The CDR3 extends over 13 amino acids. The sample belongs to a study of T and B cells in COVID-19 patients. Study-wide background: Peripheral blood came from COVID-19 patients with active infection or after recovery. Comorbidities linked to unfavorable COVID-19 outcome were present in about 90% of the roughly 20 active-infection patients. Study-level results: No sequencing was yet done of CD4+, regulatory or CD8+ subsets, or of SARS-CoV-2-responsive or tetramer+ sorted cells.

Each TRB amplification used about 220-500 ng of genomic DNA from blood. The sequence was obtained from a human donor with active COVID-19. Input material: blood. V and J are TRBV12-3 or TRBV12-4 and TRBJ1-2, with TRBD1 identical over 8 bases. The CDR3 reads CASSLGQDYGYTF. The DNA of the CDR3 is TGTGCCAGCAGTTTGGGACAGGACTACGGCTACACCTTC.